The 24 T cell receptor beta chains below all came from one sample that was sequenced in a study of blood T cell repertoires in COVID-19. The method was immunoSEQ multiplex PCR; TCRdb's version includes in-frame clones alone and lacks a portion of them. Altogether roughly 35,000 clones are present, nearly 80% being singletons, with the ten largest covering approximately 36%. What was sequenced was peripheral blood. The receptors come from a man older than 75 with acute or convalescent COVID-19.

This clone was recorded a few times. This rearrangement joins TRBV5-6 to TRBJ1-1; D is uncertain. There are 11 residues in the CDR3. Germline loops: CDR1 SGHDT, CDR2 YYEEEE. The V end lost 2 bases, the J end lost 7 bases, and 6 bases lay between the germline ends. CDR3: CASSLALEAFF. For the CDR3, the DNA is TGTGCCAGCAGCTTAGCCCTTGAAGCTTTCTTT.

By sample fraction, this clone is medium-sized. The gene calls are TRBV5-6 and TRBJ1-6, with 7 bases that match TRBD1. The CDR3 is made up of 15 amino acids. With 4 bases clipped from V and 3 bases from J, the junction kept 4 bases outside the gene matches. Germline V lookup: CDR1 SGHDT, CDR2 YYEEEE. CDR3 protein: CASSMGQRYNSPLHF. CDR3 nucleotides: TGTGCCAGCAGCATGGGACAGCGCTATAATTCACCCCTCCACTTT.

This clone was picked up many times. The chain couples TRBV7-2 to TRBJ2-2; TRBD1 aligns across 9 bases. Per the germline V gene, CDR1 is SGHTA and CDR2 is FQGNSA. Unmatched junction bases numbered 4, after V lost 4 bases and J lost 7 bases. There are 14 residues in the CDR3. CDR3 loop: CASSSRQGVGELFF. The CDR3 DNA reads TGTGCCAGCAGCTCCAGACAGGGGGTCGGGGAGCTGTTTTTT.

This clone has only a few counts. The V gene is TRBV4-2, the J gene TRBJ2-5; 9 nucleotides align to TRBD2. With 0 bases clipped from V and 5 bases from J, the junction kept 10 bases outside the gene matches. Germline CDR1 and CDR2: LGHNA and YNFKEQ. The CDR3 has 17 amino acids. In DNA form, the CDR3 reads TGTGCCAGCAGCCAAGATCCAGCGGGGGGCGGGTTGGAGACCCAGTACTTC. Translated, it gives CASSQDPAGGGLETQYF.

The chain uses TRBV7-2 and TRBJ2-7; D possibly corresponds to TRBD2 (5 bases). The CDR3 runs to 14 residues. The germline V gene encodes CDR1 SGHTA and CDR2 FQGNSA. The ends were cut back, 2 bases at V and 6 bases at J, with 14 bases in the middle. CDR3 bases: TGTGCCAGCAGCTTATCCCATAGCGTCCCCGAGCAGTACTTC. It codes for CASSLSHSVPEQYF.

This clone came up once. The chain uses TRBV5-1 and TRBJ2-4; the D gene is possibly TRBD2 (5 bases). V was clipped by 2 bases and J by 5 bases, with 8 bases between them. The CDR3 has 13 amino acids. Germline CDR1 is SGHRS and CDR2 is YFSETQ. The CDR3 DNA is TGCGCCAGCAGCTTATCAGCGGAAAACATTCAGTACTTC. It encodes CASSLSAENIQYF.

This rearrangement joins TRBV4-3 to TRBJ1-5; a possible D gene is TRBD1 (6 bases). The CDR3 consists of 14 residues. Germline values: CDR1 LGHNA, CDR2 YSLEER. The V end was cut by 2 bases, the J end by 4 bases, with 9 bases between. The CDR3 here is CASSQTDRNQPQHF. CDR3 sequence (DNA): TGCGCCAGCAGCCAAACGGACAGAAATCAGCCCCAGCATTTT.

J is TRBJ2-4 and V is TRBV4-2, with D maybe TRBD1 (5 bases). The CDR3 length is 14 residues. Trimming stripped 1 base from V and 8 bases from J, with 12 bases between. CDR1 LGHNA and CDR2 YNFKEQ come from the germline V gene. The CDR3 reads CASSQGQGGDIQYF. DNA for the CDR3: TGTGCCAGCAGCCAAGGCCAGGGCGGCGACATTCAGTACTTC.

This clone was seen only a few times. In nucleotides, the CDR3 is TGTGCCAGCACCCAAGCAGGGGCGTATGGCTACACCTTC. As protein: CASTQAGAYGYTF. The V and J genes are TRBV6-9 and TRBJ1-2; a weak D match, TRBD1 (6 bases). The CDR3 runs 13 residues. CDR1 is MNHGY, CDR2 SVAAGI, per germline. V lost 7 bases, J lost 5 bases, and 14 bases lay in between.

The V gene is TRBV29-1, the J gene TRBJ1-3; the match to TRBD1 covers 10 bases. V dropped 3 bases and J dropped 6; count of bases not matched to a gene: 5. Germline CDR1 is SQVTM and CDR2 is ANQGSEA. CDR3 length equals 14 residues. CDR3 region: CSVEPGTGVNTIYF. DNA of the CDR3: TGCAGCGTTGAGCCCGGGACAGGGGTAAACACCATATATTTT.

This rearrangement joins TRBV5-1 to TRBJ2-3; 7 nucleotides match TRBD2. The CDR3 contains 15 residues. V lost 3 bases to trimming and J lost 4 bases; unmatched junction nucleotides: 8. CDR1 is SGHRS, CDR2 YFSETQ, per germline. As DNA, the CDR3 is TGCGCCAGCAGCTCGACTAGCATTAACGCAGATACGCAGTATTTT. Translating gives CASSSTSINADTQYF.

This clone has only one observation. The rearrangement uses TRBV19 and TRBJ1-1; the D gene is possibly TRBD1 (5 bases). V shed 8 bases and J shed 4 bases, with 14 bases lying between them. The CDR3 has 13 residues. Germline CDR1 LNHDA, CDR2 SQIVND (reference sequence). This CDR3 reads CASRQGGVTEAFF. The CDR3 region has the DNA TGTGCCAGTCGCCAGGGCGGGGTCACTGAAGCTTTCTTT.

The V gene is TRBV4-1, the J gene TRBJ2-7; tentatively, D is TRBD1 (6 bases). V gave up 2 bases and J gave up 6 bases, with 14 bases separating them. The CDR3 is 14 amino acids. Germline assignment: CDR1 MGHRA and CDR2 YSYEKL. This CDR3 reads CASSQTDSPLEQYF. DNA for the CDR3: TGCGCCAGCAGCCAAACGGACAGCCCTCTCGAGCAGTACTTC.

V usage is TRBV5-1 and J usage is TRBJ2-2; 7 bases line up with TRBD2. Unmatched junction bases numbered 1, after V lost 4 bases and J lost 4 bases. This CDR3 has 13 amino acids. Looked up from germline, CDR1 is SGHRS and CDR2 is YFSETQ. CDR3 sequence: CASSPGGTGELFF. The DNA for the CDR3 is TGCGCCAGCAGCCCGGGGGGCACCGGGGAGCTGTTTTTT.

The chain recombines TRBV7-9 with TRBJ2-1, with 7 bases matching TRBD1. The germline V gene has CDR1 SEHNR and CDR2 FQNEAQ (reference sequence). CDR3 length equals 15 residues. Trimming removed 5 bases from V and 6 bases from J; junction bases left unmatched: 10. The CDR3 DNA follows: TGTGCCAGCAGCCCCCCGGGACAGCAGGGCAATGAGCAGTTCTTC. The encoded protein is CASSPPGQQGNEQFF.

This chain joins TRBV19 and TRBJ2-6, with 7 nucleotides matching TRBD2. The junction had 4 bases not matched to a gene; V was cut back by 9 bases and J by 2 bases. The CDR3 extends over 14 amino acids. The V gene's germline CDR1 is LNHDA and CDR2 SQIVND (reference sequence). CDR3 region: CASRRGAGANVLTF. CDR3 nucleotide sequence: TGTGCCAGCCGACGGGGGGCTGGGGCCAACGTCCTGACTTTC.

The rearrangement links TRBV9 to TRBJ2-5, with 9 bases fitting TRBD2. There are 18 residues in the CDR3. The V and J ends lost 1 base and 2 bases, in that order; junction bases with no gene match: 12. Germline V gene data show CDR1 as SGDLS and CDR2 as YYNGEE. CDR3 amino acids: CASSVWDGSGGSQETQYF. Here the CDR3 DNA reads TGTGCCAGCAGCGTATGGGACGGTAGCGGGGGATCACAAGAGACCCAGTACTTC.

This chain links TRBV5-4 with TRBJ2-5; 8 bases agree with TRBD1. Germline V lookup: CDR1 SGHNT, CDR2 YYREEE (reference sequence). Unmatched junction bases numbered 4, after V lost 1 base and J lost 2 bases. The CDR3 length is 15 residues. The CDR3 region has the DNA TGTGCCAGCAGCTTGCCGGGACAGGCTCAAGAGACCCAGTACTTC. Translation gives CASSLPGQAQETQYF. Variable domain in full (rest from reference TRBV5-4 and TRBJ2-5): ETGVTQSPTHLIKTRGQQVTLRCSSQSGHNTVSWYQQALGQGPQFIFQYYREEENGRGNFPPRFSGLQFPNYSSELNVNALELDDSALYLCASSLPGQAQETQYFGPGTRLLVL.

The CDR3 is CASSLQRGWETQYF. The CDR3 DNA follows: TGTGCCAGCAGCTTACAGCGGGGGTGGGAGACCCAGTACTTC. The J gene is TRBJ2-5, the V gene TRBV7-2; 8 bases match TRBD2. The CDR3 is made up of 14 amino acids. From germline, CDR1 is SGHTA and CDR2 FQGNSA. V lost 2 bases, J lost 5 bases, and 4 bases stayed unmatched.

The chain uses TRBV6-5 and TRBJ1-1; D is unclear. Trimming cost V 6 bases and J 3 bases, with 17 bases left between them. The CDR3 is 15 residues long. In germline, CDR1 is MNHEY, CDR2 SVGAGI. CDR3 sequence reads: CASRKQKLTDTEAFF. The CDR3 DNA is TGTGCCAGCAGAAAGCAGAAACTAACCGACACTGAAGCTTTCTTT.

This clone was counted a single time. The V gene is TRBV5-1, the J gene TRBJ1-5, with a possible D match to TRBD1 (6 bases). CDR1 and CDR2 from the germline V gene are SGHRS and YFSETQ. This CDR3 contains 16 residues. The germline V and J ends were trimmed by 0 bases and 2 bases, with 12 bases remaining between them. CDR3 in DNA: TGCGCCAGCAGCTTGGATGGGGGCGGAGGCAATCAGCCCCAGCATTTT. Amino acid sequence: CASSLDGGGGNQPQHF.

In this sample, this clone turned up a few times. CDR3 coding DNA: TGTGCCAGCAGCCGAATTTTTGACAGAAACACCATATATTTT. This encodes CASSRIFDRNTIYF. This chain joins TRBV5-6 and TRBJ1-3, with no clear D. The germline V gene has CDR1 SGHDT and CDR2 YYEEEE. There are 14 residues in the CDR3. V lost 4 bases, J lost 5 bases, and 13 bases lay in between. Supplemented by reference TRBV5-6 and TRBJ1-3, the full variable domain reads DAGVTQSPTHLIKTRGQQVTLRCSPKSGHDTVSWYQQALGQGPQFIFQYYEEEERQRGNFPDRFSGHQFPNYSSELNVNALLLGDSALYLCASSRIFDRNTIYFGEGSWLTVV.

The chain joins TRBV10-3 to TRBJ2-2; a weak D match, TRBD2 (6 bases). This CDR3 comprises 14 residues. V gave up 10 bases and J gave up 2 bases, with 14 bases separating them. Germline V gives CDR1 ENHRY, CDR2 SYGVKD. In DNA, the CDR3 is TGTGCCACTCGGGAGCAGTCAAACACCGGGGAGCTGTTTTTT. Translation gives CATREQSNTGELFF.

The chain couples TRBV10-2 to TRBJ1-6; the D is unclear. V gave up 7 bases and J gave up 1 base, with 14 bases separating them. In germline, CDR1 is WSHSY, CDR2 SAAADI. The CDR3 contains 16 residues. Here the CDR3 reads CASTTEGGSYNSPLHF. CDR3 in DNA: TGCGCCAGCACTACAGAGGGTGGGTCCTATAATTCACCCCTCCACTTT.